The clone carrying this TCR beta chain appeared a single time. What it binds is unknown. Profiling relied on immunoSEQ multiplex PCR, and the TCRdb table lists in-frame clones only, not all of them. The sample lists roughly 62,000 clones; roughly 91% were seen once. Trimming took 1 base from V and 0 from J; bases not matched to a gene: 5. CDR1 LNHNV and CDR2 YYDKDF come from the germline V gene (reference sequence). This CDR3 spans 17 amino acids. Time point: neoterminal ileum biopsy at postoperative endoscopy, about 6 months after surgery. This sample was taken from a study of T cell repertoires in ileal Crohn's disease. Study information: Every patient was operated on for stricturing (about 60%) or penetrating (approximately 40%) complications. Biopsies of the neoterminal ileum at postoperative colonoscopy form M6 samples. About half of patients got postoperative therapy: 11 thiopurines, under 20 anti-TNF. Study-wide results and limits: Active smokers at surgery had more clonal expansions than non-smokers.

The clonotype comes from an adult with Crohn's disease. The sample was ileal tissue. This chain connects TRBV15 to TRBJ2-5, with 10 bases lining up with TRBD2. The CDR3 reads CATSRGKLAGYQETQYF. The CDR3 nucleotides read TGTGCCACCAGCAGAGGGAAACTAGCGGGGTACCAAGAGACCCAGTACTTC.